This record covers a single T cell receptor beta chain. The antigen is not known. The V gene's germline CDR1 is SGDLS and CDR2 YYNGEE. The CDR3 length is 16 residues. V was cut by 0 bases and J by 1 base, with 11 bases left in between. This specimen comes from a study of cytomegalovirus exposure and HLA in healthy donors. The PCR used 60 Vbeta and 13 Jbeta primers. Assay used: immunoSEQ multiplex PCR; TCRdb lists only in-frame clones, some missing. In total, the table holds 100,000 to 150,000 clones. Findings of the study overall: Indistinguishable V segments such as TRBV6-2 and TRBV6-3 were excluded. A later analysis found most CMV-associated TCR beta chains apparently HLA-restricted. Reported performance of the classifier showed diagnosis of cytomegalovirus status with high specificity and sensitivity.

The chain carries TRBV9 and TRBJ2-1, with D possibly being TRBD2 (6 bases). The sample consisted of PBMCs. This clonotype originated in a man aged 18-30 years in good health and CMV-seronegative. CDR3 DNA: TGTGCCAGCAGCGTAGAATGGGGACTGTCCTACAATGAGCAGTTCTTC. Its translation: CASSVEWGLSYNEQFF.